The clone carrying this T cell receptor (beta chain) appeared a few times. Its antigen is unknown. This CDR3 contains 13 residues. The V end was cut by 7 bases, the J end by 4 bases, with 13 bases between. TCRdb analysed the RT-PCR reads with MiXCR anew, one entry per CDR3 protein. Of 290,000 or so distinct CDR3 sequences listed, approximately 23% are singletons. This record comes from a study of response to subunit inactivated influenza vaccine. Notes on the study in general: Each seasonal influenza vaccination recruits few new T cells, the authors suggested.

Sequenced here: PBMCs from blood, sampled 21 months after vaccination. This receptor was identified in a man between 50 and 75 years old who received an inactivated influenza vaccine. V is TRBV12-3 or TRBV12-4 and J is TRBJ1-1; unclear D gene. CDR3: CASMQASGTEAFF. The CDR3 nucleotides read TGTGCCAGCATGCAGGCCTCAGGCACTGAAGCTTTCTTT.